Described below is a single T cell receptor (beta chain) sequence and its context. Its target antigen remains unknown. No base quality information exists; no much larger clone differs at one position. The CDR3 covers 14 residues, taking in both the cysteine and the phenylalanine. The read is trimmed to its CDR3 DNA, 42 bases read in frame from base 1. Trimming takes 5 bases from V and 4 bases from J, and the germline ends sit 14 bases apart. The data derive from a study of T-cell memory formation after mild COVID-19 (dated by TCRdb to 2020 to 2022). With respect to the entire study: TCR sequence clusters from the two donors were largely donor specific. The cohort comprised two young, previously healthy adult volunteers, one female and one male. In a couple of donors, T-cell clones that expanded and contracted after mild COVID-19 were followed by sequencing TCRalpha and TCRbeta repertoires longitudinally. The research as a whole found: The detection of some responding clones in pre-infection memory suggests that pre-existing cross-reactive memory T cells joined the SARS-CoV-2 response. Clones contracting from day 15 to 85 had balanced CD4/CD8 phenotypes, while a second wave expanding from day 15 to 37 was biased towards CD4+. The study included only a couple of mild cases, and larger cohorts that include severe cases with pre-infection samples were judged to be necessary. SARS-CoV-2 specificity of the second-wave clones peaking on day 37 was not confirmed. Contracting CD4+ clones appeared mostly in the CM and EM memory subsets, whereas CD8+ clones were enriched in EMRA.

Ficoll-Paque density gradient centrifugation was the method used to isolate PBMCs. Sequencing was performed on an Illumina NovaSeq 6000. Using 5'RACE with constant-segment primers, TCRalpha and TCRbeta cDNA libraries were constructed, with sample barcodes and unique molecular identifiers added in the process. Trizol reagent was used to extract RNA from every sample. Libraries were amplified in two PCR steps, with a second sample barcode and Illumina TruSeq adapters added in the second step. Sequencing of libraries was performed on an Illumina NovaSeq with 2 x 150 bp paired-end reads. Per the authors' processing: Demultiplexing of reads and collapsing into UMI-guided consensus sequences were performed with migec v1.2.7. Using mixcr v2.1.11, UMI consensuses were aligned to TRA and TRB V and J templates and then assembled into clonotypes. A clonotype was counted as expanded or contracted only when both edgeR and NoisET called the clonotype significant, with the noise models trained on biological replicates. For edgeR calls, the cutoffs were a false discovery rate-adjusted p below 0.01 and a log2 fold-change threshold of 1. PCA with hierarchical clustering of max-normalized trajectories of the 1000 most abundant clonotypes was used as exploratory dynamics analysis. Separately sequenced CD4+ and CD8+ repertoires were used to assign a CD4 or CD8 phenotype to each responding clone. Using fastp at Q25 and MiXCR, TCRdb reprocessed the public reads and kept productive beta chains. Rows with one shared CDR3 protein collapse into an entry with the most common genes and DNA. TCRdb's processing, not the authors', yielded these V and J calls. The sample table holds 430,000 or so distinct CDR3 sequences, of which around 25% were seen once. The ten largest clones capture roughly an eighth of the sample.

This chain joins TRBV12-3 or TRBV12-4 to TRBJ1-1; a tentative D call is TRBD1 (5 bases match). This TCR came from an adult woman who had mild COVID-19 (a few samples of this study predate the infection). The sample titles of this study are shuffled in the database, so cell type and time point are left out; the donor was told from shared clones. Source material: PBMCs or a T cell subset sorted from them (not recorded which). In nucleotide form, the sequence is TGTGCCAGCAGTCCCAGCGACAGCATCACTGAAGCTTTCTTT. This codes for CASSPSDSITEAFF.